Sequencing of this TCR beta chain was carried out in a study of beta chain features in type 1 diabetes. Whole-study results and caveats: In comparison with healthy donors, patients had naive, central memory and Treg TCRB repertoires that appeared more similar. HLA influence on TCRB rearrangement stayed unresolved here.

This clone was detected a few times. Its antigen is still unknown. Per germline, CDR1 LNHDA and CDR2 SQIVND (reference sequence). This CDR3 contains 16 residues. Trimming stripped 3 bases from V and 0 bases from J, with 13 bases between. Only one heparinised blood draw was taken per donor, and its volume averaged about 120 mL. Isolated RNA was reverse transcribed in full, so expressed TCRB transcripts were sequenced. The repertoire was sequenced with immunoSEQ multiplex PCR; TCRdb's copy has only in-frame clones and lacks some. The table records 970,000 or so clones, about a sixth of them present only once.

The genes are TRBV19 and TRBJ2-3; unclear D gene. Sequenced sample: naive CD4+ T cells from blood. The receptor's source is a woman between 18 and 29 years old in good health. The CDR3 here is CASSIQLMISTDTQYF. The CDR3 DNA is TGTGCCAGTAGTATCCAGCTGATGATTAGCACAGATACGCAGTATTTT.